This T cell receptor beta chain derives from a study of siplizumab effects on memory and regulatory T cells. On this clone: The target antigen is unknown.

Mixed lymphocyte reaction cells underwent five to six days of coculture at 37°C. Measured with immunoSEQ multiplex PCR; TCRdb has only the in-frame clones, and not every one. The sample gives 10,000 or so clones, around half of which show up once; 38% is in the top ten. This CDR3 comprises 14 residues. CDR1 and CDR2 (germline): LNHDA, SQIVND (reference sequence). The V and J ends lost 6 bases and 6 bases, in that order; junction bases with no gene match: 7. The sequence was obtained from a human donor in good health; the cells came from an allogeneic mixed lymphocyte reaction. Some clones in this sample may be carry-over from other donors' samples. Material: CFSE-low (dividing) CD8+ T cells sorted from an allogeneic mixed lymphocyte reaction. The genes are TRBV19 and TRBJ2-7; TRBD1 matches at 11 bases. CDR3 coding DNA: TGTGCCAGTAGCTGGACAGGGGGCTTATCCGAGCAGTACTTC. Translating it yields CASSWTGGLSEQYF.